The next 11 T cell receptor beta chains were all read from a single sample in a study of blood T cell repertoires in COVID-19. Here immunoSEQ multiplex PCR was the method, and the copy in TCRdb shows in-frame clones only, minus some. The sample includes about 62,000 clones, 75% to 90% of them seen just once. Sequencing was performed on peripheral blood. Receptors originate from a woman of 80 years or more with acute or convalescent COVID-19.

CDR3 loop: CASSPGLAGTSYNEQFF. The CDR3 DNA follows: TGTGCCAGCTCACCGGGACTAGCGGGGACTTCCTACAATGAGCAGTTCTTC. V usage is TRBV18 and J usage is TRBJ2-1, with TRBD2 matching over 13 bases. The CDR3 contains 17 residues. J was trimmed by 1 base and V by 3 bases; bases with no gene match: 3. Germline V gene sequence: CDR1 KGHSH, CDR2 LQKENI.

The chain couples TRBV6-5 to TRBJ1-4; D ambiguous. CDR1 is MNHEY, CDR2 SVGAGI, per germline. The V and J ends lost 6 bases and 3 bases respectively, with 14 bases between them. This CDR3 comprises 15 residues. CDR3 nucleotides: TGTGCCAGCAGGTCGTCGGGTACTGCTAATGAAAAACTGTTTTTT. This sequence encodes CASRSSGTANEKLFF.

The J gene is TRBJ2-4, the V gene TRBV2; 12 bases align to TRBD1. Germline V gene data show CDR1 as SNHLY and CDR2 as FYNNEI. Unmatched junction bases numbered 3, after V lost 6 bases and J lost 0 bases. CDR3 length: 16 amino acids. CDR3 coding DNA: TGTGCCAGCAGCCGGGACAGGGGGCTAGCCAAAAACATTCAGTACTTC. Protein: CASSRDRGLAKNIQYF.

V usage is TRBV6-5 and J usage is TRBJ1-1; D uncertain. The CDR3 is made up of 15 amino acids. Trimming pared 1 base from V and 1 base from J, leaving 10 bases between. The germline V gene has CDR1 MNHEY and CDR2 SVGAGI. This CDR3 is CASSYWAGENTEAFF. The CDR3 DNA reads TGTGCCAGCAGTTACTGGGCAGGCGAGAACACTGAAGCTTTCTTT.

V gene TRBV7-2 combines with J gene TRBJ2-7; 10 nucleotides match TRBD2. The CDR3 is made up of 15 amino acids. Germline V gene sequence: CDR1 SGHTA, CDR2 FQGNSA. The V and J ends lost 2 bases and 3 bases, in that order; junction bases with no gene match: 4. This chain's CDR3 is CASSLTSGVHYEQYF. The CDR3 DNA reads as TGTGCCAGCAGCTTAACTAGCGGGGTGCACTACGAGCAGTACTTC.

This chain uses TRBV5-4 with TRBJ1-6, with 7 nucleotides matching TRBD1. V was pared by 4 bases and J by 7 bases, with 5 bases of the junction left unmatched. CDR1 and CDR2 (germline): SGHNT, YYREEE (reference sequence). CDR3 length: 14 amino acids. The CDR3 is CASSLGTDNSPLHF. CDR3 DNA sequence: TGTGCCAGCAGCCTAGGGACAGACAATTCACCCCTCCACTTT.

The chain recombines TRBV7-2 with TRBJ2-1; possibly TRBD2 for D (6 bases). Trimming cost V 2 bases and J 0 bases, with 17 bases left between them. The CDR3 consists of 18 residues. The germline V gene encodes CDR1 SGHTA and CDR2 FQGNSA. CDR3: CASSLWSSRGSSYNEQFF. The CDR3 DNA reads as TGTGCCAGCAGCTTATGGTCTAGTCGGGGGAGCTCCTACAATGAGCAGTTCTTC.

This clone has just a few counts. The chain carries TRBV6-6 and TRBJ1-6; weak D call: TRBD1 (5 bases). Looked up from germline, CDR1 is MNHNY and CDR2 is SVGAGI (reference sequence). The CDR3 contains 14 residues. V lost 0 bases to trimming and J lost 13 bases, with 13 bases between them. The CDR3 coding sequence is TGTGCCAGCAGTTACTCAGGGGCCGGTAGTCCCCTCCACTTT. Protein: CASSYSGAGSPLHF.

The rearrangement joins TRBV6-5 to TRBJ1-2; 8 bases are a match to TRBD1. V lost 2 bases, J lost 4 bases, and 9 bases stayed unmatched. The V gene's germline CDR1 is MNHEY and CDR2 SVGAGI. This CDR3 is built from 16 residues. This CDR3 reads CASSYSRQGSAYGYTF. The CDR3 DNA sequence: TGTGCCAGCAGTTACAGCAGACAGGGGTCGGCCTATGGCTACACCTTC.

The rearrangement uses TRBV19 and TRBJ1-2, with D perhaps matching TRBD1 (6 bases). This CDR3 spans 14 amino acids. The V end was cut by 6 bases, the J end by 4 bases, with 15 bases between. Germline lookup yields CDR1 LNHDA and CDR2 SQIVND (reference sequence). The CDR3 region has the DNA TGTGCCAGTAGAACACAGGGATTCAGCTATGGCTACACCTTC. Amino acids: CASRTQGFSYGYTF.

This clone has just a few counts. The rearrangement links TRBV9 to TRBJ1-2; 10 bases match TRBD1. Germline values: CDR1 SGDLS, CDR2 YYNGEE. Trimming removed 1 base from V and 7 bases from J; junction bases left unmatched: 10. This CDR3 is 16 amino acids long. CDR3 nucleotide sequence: TGTGCCAGCAGCGTATCTCCTAGACAGGGGGCTAGTGGCTACACCTTC. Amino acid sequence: CASSVSPRQGASGYTF.